This TCR beta chain was sequenced during a study of radiation and T cells in renal cell carcinoma. At the level of the study: Nephrectomy followed 15 Gy stereotactic body radiation by 4 weeks.

Regarding time point: blood 2 weeks post-SBRT. As for treatment: 15 Gy SBRT to primary tumor, nephrectomy 4 weeks later. Radiation-treated patients gave blood at baseline, week 2 and week 4. Trimming removed 5 bases at V and 0 bases at J, with 7 bases between. CDR1 and CDR2 from the germline V gene are SGHAT and FQNNGV. CDR3 size: 13 residues. The table came from immunoSEQ multiplex PCR; TCRdb's copy has only in-frame clones and leaves some out. The table records about 130,000 clones, 88% of them present only once. The sequencing here drew on blood, taken from a patient whose treatment included radiotherapy and nephrectomy. V and J are TRBV11-2 and TRBJ1-2; D unclear. The receptor was isolated from a woman aged 70 to 79 with renal cell carcinoma. The CDR3 DNA reads as TGTGCCAGCAGCATGACAACTAACTATGGCTACACCTTC. Translated: CASSMTTNYGYTF.